This record looks at one T cell receptor beta chain sequence and its context. The data originate from a study of blood T cell repertoires in COVID-19. Trimming took 5 bases from V and 7 from J; bases not matched to a gene: 4. The CDR3 sequence is 15 residues long. Germline-derived CDR1 and CDR2 are SGHTA and FQGTGA. Profiling relied on immunoSEQ multiplex PCR, and the TCRdb table lists in-frame clones only, not all of them. The sample includes some 120,000 clones, under 95% of them seen just once. The receptor comes from a man between 60 and 75 years old with COVID-19, enrolled during active disease. The sequenced sample consisted of peripheral blood. V gene TRBV7-3 combines with J gene TRBJ2-1; 14 nucleotides match TRBD2. DNA of the CDR3: TGTGCCAGCAGCGAGGGACTAGCGGGAGTGAATGAGCAGTTCTTC. Protein product: CASSEGLAGVNEQFF.